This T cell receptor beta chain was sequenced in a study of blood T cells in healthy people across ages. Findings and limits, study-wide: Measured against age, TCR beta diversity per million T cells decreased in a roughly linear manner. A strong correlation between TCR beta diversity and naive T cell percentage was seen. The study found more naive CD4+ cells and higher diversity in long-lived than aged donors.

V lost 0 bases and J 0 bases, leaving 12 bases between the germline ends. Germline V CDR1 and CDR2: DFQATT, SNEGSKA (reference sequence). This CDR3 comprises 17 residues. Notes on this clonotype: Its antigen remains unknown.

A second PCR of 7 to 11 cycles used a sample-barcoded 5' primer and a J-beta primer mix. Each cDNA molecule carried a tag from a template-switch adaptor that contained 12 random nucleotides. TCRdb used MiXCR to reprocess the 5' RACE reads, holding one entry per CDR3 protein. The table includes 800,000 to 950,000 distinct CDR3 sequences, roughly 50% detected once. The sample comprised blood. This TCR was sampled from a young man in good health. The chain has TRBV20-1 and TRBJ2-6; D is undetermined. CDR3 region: CSARDRLTFSGANVLTF. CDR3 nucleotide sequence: TGCAGTGCTAGAGACCGACTGACGTTCTCTGGGGCCAACGTCCTGACTTTC.